What follows are 4 T cell receptor beta chains derived from one specimen sequenced in a study of glioma-infiltrating T cells after dendritic cell vaccination. Here immunoSEQ multiplex PCR was the method, and the copy in TCRdb shows in-frame clones only, minus some. The sample records 50,000 to 55,000 clones, around 89% being singletons. Time point here: after dendritic cell vaccination, including at tumor progression/relapse. The material sequenced was blood, taken after dendritic cell vaccination. Source of these receptors: a human donor with glioblastoma.

The chain combines TRBV6-5 with TRBJ2-7, with D possibly TRBD1 on 5 matching bases. The germline CDR1 and CDR2 sequences are MNHEY and SVGAGI. The CDR3 is 14 amino acids. V was clipped by 5 bases and J by 2 bases, with 13 bases between them. The CDR3 DNA sequence: TGTGCCAGCAGTGAACGCAGGGTTGCCTACGAGCAGTACTTC. Translating it yields CASSERRVAYEQYF.

This clone appeared a single time. J is TRBJ1-1 and V is TRBV6-1; perhaps TRBD1 as D (6 bases). The germline gives CDR1 MNHNS, CDR2 SASEGT. This CDR3 is 14 amino acids long. Trimming removed 3 bases from V and 5 bases from J, with 13 bases in between. The CDR3 loop is CASSDRSQGTEAFF. Here the CDR3 DNA reads TGTGCCAGCAGTGACCGGAGTCAGGGGACTGAAGCTTTCTTT.

V gene TRBV28 combines with J gene TRBJ1-5; no definite D call. The CDR3 is 16 amino acids. Germline V gives CDR1 MDHEN, CDR2 SYDVKM. The V end was cut by 1 base, the J end by 4 bases, with 14 bases between. The chain's CDR3 is CASSLFASATNQPQHF. The CDR3 coding sequence is TGTGCCAGCAGTTTATTTGCCAGTGCGACAAATCAGCCCCAGCATTTT.

The V gene is TRBV28, the J gene TRBJ2-2; D is possibly TRBD1 (5 bases). This CDR3 has 15 residues. CDR1 MDHEN and CDR2 SYDVKM come from the germline V gene. V gave up 3 bases and J gave up 2 bases, with 10 bases separating them. CDR3 sequence: CASSLYRSNTGELFF. CDR3 bases: TGTGCCAGCAGTTTGTACAGGAGCAACACCGGGGAGCTGTTTTTT.